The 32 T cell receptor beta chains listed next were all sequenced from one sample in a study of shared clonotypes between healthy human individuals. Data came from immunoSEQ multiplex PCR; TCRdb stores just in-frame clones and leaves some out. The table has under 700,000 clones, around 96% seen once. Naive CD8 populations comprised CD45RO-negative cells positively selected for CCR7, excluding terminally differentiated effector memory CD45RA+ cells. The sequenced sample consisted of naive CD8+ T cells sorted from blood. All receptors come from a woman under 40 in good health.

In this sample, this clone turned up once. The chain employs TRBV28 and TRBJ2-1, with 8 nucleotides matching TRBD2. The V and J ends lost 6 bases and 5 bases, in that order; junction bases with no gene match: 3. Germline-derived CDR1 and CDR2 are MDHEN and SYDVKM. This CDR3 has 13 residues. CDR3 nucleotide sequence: TGTGCCAGCAGGACTAGCGCGAACAATGAGCAGTTCTTC. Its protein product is CASRTSANNEQFF.

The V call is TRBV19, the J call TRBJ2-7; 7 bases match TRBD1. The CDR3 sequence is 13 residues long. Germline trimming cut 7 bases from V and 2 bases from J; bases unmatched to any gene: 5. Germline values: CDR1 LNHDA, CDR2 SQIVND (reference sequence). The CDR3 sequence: CASTDRVTYEQYF. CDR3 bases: TGTGCCAGTACCGACAGGGTGACCTACGAGCAGTACTTC. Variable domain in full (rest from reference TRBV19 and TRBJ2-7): DGGITQSPKYLFRKEGQNVTLSCEQNLNHDAMYWYRQDPGQGLRLIYYSQIVNDFQKGDIAEGYSVSREKKESFPLTVTSAQKNPTAFYLCASTDRVTYEQYFGPGTRLTVT.

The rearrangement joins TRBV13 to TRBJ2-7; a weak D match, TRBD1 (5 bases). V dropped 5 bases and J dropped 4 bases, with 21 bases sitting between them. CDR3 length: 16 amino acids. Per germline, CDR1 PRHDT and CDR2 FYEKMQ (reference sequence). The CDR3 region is CASSQGWGPTGYEQYF. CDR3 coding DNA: TGTGCCAGCAGCCAAGGGTGGGGCCCCACTGGGTACGAGCAGTACTTC.

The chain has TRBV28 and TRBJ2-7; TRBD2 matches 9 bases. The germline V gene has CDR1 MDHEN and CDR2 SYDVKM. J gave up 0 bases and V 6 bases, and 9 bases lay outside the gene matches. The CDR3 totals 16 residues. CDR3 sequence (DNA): TGTGCCAGCAGCCTTCATTGGCGGGAGGGCTCCTACGAGCAGTACTTC. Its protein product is CASSLHWREGSYEQYF.

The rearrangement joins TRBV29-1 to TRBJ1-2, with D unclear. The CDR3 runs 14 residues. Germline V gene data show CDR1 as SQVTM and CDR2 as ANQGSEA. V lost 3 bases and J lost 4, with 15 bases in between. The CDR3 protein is CSVENPGTAYGYTF. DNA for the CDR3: TGCAGCGTTGAGAACCCCGGCACGGCCTATGGCTACACCTTC.

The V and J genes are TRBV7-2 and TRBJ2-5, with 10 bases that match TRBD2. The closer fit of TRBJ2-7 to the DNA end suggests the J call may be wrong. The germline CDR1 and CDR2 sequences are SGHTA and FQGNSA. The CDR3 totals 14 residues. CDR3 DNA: TGTGCCAGCAGCTTATGGATAGCGGGAGGCGAGCAGTACTTC. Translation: CASSLWIAGGEQYF.

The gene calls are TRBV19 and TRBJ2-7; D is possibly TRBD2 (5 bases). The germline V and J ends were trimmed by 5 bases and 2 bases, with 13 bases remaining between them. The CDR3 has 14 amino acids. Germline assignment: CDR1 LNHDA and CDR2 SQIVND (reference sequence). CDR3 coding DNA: TGTGCCAGTAGTCCCCCCGAGGGTGCCTACGAGCAGTACTTC. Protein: CASSPPEGAYEQYF.

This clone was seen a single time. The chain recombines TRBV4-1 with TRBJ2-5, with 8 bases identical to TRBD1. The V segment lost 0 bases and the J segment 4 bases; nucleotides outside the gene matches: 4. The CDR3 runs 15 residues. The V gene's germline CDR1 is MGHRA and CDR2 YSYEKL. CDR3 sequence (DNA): TGCGCCAGCAGCCAAGACGACAGGGGAGGAGAGACCCAGTACTTC. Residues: CASSQDDRGGETQYF.

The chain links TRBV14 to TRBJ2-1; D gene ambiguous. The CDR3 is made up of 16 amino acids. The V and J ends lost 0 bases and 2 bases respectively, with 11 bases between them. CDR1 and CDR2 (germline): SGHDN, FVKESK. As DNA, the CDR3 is TGTGCCAGCAGCCAAGAAACCTATTACCCCTACAATGAGCAGTTCTTC. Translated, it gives CASSQETYYPYNEQFF.

CDR3 region: CASRIAGGSSYEQYF. CDR3 bases: TGTGCCAGCAGGATAGCGGGGGGGAGCTCCTACGAGCAGTACTTC. The chain links TRBV6-5 to TRBJ2-7, with TRBD2 identical over 11 bases. V lost 6 bases, J lost 0 bases, and 4 bases stayed unmatched. The CDR3 contains 15 residues. Germline-derived CDR1 and CDR2 are MNHEY and SVGAGI.

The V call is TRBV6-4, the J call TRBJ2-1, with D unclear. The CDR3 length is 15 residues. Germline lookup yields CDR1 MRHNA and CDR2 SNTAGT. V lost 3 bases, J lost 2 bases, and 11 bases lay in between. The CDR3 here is CASSEESLTYNEQFF. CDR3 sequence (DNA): TGTGCCAGCAGTGAGGAATCCTTAACCTACAATGAGCAGTTCTTC.

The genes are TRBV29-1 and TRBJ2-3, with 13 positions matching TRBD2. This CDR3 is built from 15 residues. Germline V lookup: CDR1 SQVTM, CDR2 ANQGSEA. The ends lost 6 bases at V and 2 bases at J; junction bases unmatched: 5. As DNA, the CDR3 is TGCAGCGTACAGGGACTAGCGGGGCACACAGATACGCAGTATTTT. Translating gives CSVQGLAGHTDTQYF.

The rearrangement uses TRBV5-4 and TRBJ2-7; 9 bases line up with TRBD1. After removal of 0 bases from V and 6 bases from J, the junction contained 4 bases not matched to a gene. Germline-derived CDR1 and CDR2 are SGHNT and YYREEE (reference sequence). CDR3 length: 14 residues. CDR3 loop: CASSLGDRAGEQYF. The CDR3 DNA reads TGTGCCAGCAGCTTGGGGGACAGGGCTGGCGAGCAGTACTTC.

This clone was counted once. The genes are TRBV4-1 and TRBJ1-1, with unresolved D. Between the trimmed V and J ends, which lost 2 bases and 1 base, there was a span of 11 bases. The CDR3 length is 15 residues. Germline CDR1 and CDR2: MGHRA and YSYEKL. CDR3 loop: CASSQQHRANTEAFF. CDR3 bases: TGCGCCAGCAGCCAACAACACCGGGCGAACACTGAAGCTTTCTTT.

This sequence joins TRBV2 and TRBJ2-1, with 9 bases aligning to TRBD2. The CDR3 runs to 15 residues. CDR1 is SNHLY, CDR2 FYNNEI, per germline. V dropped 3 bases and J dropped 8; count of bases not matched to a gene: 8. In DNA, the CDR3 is TGTGCCAGCAGTGATGTGGCTAGCGGGACCCATGAGCAGTTCTTC. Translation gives CASSDVASGTHEQFF.

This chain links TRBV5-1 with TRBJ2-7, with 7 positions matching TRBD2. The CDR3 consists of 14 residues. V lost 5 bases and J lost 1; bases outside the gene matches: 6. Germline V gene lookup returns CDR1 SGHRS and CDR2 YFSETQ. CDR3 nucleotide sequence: TGCGCCAGCAGTCCCCCGGGAGGTTCCTACGAGCAGTACTTC. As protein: CASSPPGGSYEQYF.

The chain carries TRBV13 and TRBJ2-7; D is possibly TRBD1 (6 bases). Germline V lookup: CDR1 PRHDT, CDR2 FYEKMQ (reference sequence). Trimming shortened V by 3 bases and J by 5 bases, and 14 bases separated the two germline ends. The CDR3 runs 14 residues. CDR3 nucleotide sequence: TGTGCCAGCAGCTTCGAGCAGGGGAGCAACGAGCAGTACTTC. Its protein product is CASSFEQGSNEQYF. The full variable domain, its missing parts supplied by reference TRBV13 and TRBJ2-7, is AAGVIQSPRHLIKEKRETATLKCYPIPRHDTVYWYQQGPGQDPQFLISFYEKMQSDKGSIPDRFSAQQFSDYHSELNMSSLELGDSALYFCASSFEQGSNEQYFGPGTRLTVT.

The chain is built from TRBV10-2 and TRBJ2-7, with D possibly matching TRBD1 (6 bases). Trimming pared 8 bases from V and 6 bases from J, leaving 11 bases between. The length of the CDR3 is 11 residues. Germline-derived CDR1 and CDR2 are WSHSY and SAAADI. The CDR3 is CASGWGREQYF. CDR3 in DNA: TGCGCCAGCGGATGGGGGCGCGAGCAGTACTTC.

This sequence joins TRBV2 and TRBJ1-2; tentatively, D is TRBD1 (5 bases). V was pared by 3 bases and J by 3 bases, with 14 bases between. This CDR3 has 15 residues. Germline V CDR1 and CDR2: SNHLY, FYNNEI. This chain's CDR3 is CASSDHRGGDYGYTF. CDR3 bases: TGTGCCAGCAGTGATCACCGGGGAGGGGACTATGGCTACACCTTC.

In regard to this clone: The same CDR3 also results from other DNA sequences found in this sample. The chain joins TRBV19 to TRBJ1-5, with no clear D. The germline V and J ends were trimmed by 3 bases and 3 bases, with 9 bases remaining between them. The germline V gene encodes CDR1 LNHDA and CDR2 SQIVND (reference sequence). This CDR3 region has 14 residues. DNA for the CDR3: TGTGCCAGTAGTATTCGGGATCACAATCAGCCCCAGCATTTT. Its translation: CASSIRDHNQPQHF. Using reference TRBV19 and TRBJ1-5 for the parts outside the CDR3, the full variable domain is DGGITQSPKYLFRKEGQNVTLSCEQNLNHDAMYWYRQDPGQGLRLIYYSQIVNDFQKGDIAEGYSVSREKKESFPLTVTSAQKNPTAFYLCASSIRDHNQPQHFGDGTRLSIL.

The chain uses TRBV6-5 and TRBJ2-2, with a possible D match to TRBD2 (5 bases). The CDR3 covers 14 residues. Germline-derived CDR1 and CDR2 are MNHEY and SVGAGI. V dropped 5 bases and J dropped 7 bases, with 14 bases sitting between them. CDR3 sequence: CASSPYLLGGELFF. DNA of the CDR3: TGTGCCAGCAGTCCGTACCTACTAGGCGGGGAGCTGTTTTTT.

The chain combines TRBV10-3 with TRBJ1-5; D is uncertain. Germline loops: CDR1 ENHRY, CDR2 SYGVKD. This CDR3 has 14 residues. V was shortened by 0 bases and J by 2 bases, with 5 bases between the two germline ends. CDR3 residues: CAISESGRNQPQHF. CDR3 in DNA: TGTGCCATCAGTGAGTCAGGGCGCAATCAGCCCCAGCATTTT.

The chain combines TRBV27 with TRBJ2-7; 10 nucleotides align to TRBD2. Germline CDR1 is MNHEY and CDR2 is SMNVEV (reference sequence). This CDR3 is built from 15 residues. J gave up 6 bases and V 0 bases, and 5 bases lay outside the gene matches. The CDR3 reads CASSLSASGSSEQYF. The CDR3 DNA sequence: TGTGCCAGCAGTTTATCCGCTAGCGGGAGCAGCGAGCAGTACTTC.

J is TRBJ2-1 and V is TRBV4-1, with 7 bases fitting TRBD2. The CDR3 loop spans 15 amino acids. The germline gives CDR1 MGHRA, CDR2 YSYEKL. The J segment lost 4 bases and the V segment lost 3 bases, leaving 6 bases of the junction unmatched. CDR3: CASSQRGSGYNEQFF. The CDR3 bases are TGCGCCAGCAGCCAGCGGGGGAGCGGGTACAATGAGCAGTTCTTC.

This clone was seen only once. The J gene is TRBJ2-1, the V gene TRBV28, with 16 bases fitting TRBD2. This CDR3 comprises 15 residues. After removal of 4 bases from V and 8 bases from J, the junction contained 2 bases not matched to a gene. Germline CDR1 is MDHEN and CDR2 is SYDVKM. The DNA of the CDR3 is TGTGCCAGCAGTTCGGGGACTAGCGGGAGGGATGAGCAGTTCTTC. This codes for CASSSGTSGRDEQFF. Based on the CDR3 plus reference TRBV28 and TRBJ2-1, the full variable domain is DVKVTQSSRYLVKRTGEKVFLECVQDMDHENMFWYRQDPGLGLRLIYFSYDVKMKEKGDIPEGYSVSREKKERFSLILESASTNQTSMYLCASSSGTSGRDEQFFGPGTRLTVL.

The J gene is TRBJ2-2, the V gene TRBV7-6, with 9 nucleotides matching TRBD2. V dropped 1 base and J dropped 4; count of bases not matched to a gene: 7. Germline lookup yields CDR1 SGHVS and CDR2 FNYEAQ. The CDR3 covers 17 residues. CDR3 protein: CASSLDGTSLVTGELFF. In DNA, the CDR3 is TGTGCCAGCAGCTTAGACGGGACTAGCTTGGTCACCGGGGAGCTGTTTTTT.

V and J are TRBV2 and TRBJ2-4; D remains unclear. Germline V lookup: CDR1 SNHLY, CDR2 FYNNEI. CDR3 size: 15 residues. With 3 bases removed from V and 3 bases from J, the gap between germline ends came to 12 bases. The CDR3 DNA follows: TGTGCCAGCAGTGAGGCCTTCGCGAACAAAAACATTCAGTACTTC. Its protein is CASSEAFANKNIQYF.

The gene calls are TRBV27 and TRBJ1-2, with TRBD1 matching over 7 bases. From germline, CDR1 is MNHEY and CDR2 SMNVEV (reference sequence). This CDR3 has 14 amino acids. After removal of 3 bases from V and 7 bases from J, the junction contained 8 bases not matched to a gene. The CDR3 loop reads CASSLRGRFSGYTF. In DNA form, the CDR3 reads TGTGCCAGCAGTTTGAGGGGGCGCTTCAGTGGCTACACCTTC.

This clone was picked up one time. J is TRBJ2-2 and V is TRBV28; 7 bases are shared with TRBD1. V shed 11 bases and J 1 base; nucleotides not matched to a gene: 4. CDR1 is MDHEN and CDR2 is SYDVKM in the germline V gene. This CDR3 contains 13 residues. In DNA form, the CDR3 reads TGTGCCGTACGGACAGGGAACACCGGGGAGCTGTTTTTT. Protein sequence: CAVRTGNTGELFF.

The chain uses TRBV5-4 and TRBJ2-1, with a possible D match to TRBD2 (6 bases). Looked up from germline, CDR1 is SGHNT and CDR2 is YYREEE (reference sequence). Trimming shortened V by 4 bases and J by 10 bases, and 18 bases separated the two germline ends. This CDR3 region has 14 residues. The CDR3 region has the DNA TGTGCCAGCAGCCCGAGGGGACTCCCGGTGGAGCAGTTCTTC. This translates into CASSPRGLPVEQFF.

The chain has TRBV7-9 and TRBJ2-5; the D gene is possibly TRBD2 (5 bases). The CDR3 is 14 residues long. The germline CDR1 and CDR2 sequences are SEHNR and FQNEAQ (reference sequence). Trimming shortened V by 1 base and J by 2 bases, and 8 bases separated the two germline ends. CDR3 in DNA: TGTGCCAGCAGCTTAGTGGGAGAGCAAGAGACCCAGTACTTC. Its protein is CASSLVGEQETQYF.

This CDR3 reads CASSFREMGLSSYNEQFF. In DNA form, the CDR3 reads TGTGCCAGCAGCTTCAGAGAGATGGGACTCAGCTCCTACAATGAGCAGTTCTTC. This chain joins TRBV7-8 and TRBJ2-1; a possible D gene is TRBD2 (6 bases). CDR3 length: 18 residues. V shed 3 bases and J shed 0 bases, with 18 bases lying between them. CDR1 SGHVS and CDR2 FQNEAQ come from the germline V gene.